These T cell receptor beta chains were read from a single sample in a study of patients and donors after allogeneic stem cell transplantation. TCRdb redid the calling of the RT-PCR reads with MiXCR, one entry per CDR3 protein. The data hold 410,000 or so distinct CDR3 sequences, with approximately 16% observed a single time. The sequenced sample consisted of blood, either unsorted or a sorted T cell fraction (not recorded which). These receptors were taken from a human donor who was either an allogeneic HSCT recipient or a stem cell or donor lymphocyte infusion donor (not recorded which). It is not recorded whose cells these are; they may come from a transplant donor. The CDR3 runs from the conserved cysteine through the conserved F or W. The D gene is left open where the match is weak. Some rows have no size entry. The others give once, few or many, or a class for an expanded clone.

>TRBJ1-5|TRBV6-2/TRBV6-3|TRBD1|many
CASTRTGSNQPQHF
TGTGCCAGCACCCGGACAGGGAGCAATCAGCCCCAGCATTTT
>TRBJ2-1|TRBV25-1|TRBD1|few
CASSRADRGWDEQFF
TGTGCCAGCAGTCGAGCGGACAGGGGTTGGGATGAGCAGTTCTTC
>TRBJ1-2|TRBV4-1|-|few
CASSQGSGRSTYGYTF
TGCGCCAGCAGCCAAGGGTCCGGACGATCGACCTATGGCTACACCTTC
>TRBJ2-1|TRBV2|TRBD2|-
CASSERGSRNEQFF
TGTGCCAGCAGTGAACGCGGGAGCAGGAATGAGCAGTTCTTC
>TRBJ2-6|TRBV15|-|-
CATSRSGANVLTF
TGTGCCACCTCACGGTCTGGGGCCAACGTCCTGACTTTC
>TRBJ2-7|TRBV3-1|-|-
CASSQRDLYEQYF
TGTGCCAGCAGCCAACGGGACCTCTACGAGCAGTACTTC
>TRBJ2-3|TRBV7-8|-|few
CASSLVPRADTQYF
TGTGCCAGCAGCTTAGTTCCTAGGGCAGATACGCAGTATTTT
>TRBJ1-1|TRBV9|-|few
CASSVGAQNTEAFF
TGTGCCAGCAGCGTTGGGGCCCAGAACACTGAAGCTTTCTTT
>TRBJ2-1|TRBV20-1|TRBD2|few
CSARLAGNVNEQFF
TGCAGTGCTCGACTAGCGGGGAACGTCAATGAGCAGTTCTTC
>TRBJ1-2|TRBV25-1|-|few
CASSERTAFYGYTF
TGTGCCAGCAGTGAGAGGACAGCATTCTATGGCTACACCTTC
>TRBJ2-1|TRBV10-3|-|few
CAISGAGQINNEQFF
TGTGCCATCAGTGGTGCGGGACAAATCAACAATGAGCAGTTCTTC
>TRBJ2-3|TRBV20-1|-|many
CSATRHKSTDTQYF
TGCAGTGCTACCAGACACAAGAGCACAGATACGCAGTATTTT